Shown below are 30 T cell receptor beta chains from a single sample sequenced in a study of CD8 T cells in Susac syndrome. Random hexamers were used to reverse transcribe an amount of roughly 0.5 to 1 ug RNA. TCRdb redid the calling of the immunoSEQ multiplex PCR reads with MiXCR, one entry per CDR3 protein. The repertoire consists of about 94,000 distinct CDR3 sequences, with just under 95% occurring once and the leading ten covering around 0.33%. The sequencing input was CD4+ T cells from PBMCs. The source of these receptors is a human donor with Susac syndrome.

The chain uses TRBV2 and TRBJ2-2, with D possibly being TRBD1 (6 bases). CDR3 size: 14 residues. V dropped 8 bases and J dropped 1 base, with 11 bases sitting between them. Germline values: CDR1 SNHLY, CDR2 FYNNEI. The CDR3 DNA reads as TGTGCCAGCGGCTTAGGGGGGAACACCGGGGAGCTGTTTTTT. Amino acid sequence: CASGLGGNTGELFF.

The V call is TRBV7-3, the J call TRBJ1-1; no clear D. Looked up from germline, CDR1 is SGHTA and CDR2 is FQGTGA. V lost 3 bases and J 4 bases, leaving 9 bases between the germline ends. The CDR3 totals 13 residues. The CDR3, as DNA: TGTGCCAGCAGCTTGGGGTTGGGCACTGAAGCTTTCTTT. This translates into CASSLGLGTEAFF.

The CDR3, as DNA: TGTGCCAGCAGCCAGGGTACAGGCGGCTACGAGCAGTACTTC. Translating it yields CASSQGTGGYEQYF. The rearrangement uses TRBV7-9 and TRBJ2-7, with D perhaps matching TRBD1 (5 bases). Germline loops: CDR1 SEHNR, CDR2 FQNEAQ (reference sequence). This CDR3 has 14 amino acids. The germline V and J ends were trimmed by 5 bases and 3 bases, with 14 bases remaining between them.

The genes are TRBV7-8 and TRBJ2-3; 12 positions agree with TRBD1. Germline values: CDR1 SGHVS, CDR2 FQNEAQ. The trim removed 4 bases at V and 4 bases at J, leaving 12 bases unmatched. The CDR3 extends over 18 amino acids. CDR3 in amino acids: CASSSEDWGQGAADTQYF. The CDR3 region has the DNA TGTGCCAGCAGCTCAGAAGACTGGGGACAGGGGGCCGCAGATACGCAGTATTTT. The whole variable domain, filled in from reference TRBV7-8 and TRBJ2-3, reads GAGVSQSPRYKVAKRGQDVALRCDPISGHVSLFWYQQALGQGPEFLTYFQNEAQLDKSGLPSDRFFAERPEGSVSTLKIQRTQQEDSAVYLCASSSEDWGQGAADTQYFGPGTRLTVL.

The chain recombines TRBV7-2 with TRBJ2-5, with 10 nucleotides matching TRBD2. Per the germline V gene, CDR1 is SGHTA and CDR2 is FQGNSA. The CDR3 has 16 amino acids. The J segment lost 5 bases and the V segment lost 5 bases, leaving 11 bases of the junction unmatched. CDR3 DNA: TGTGCCAGCAGCATGGGGGGGGGACTAGCGAGGGAGACCCAGTACTTC. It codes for CASSMGGGLARETQYF.

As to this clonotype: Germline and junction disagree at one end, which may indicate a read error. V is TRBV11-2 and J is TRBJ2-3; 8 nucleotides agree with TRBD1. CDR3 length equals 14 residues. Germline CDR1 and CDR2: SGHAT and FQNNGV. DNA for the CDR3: TGTGCCAGCAGCACCGACAGGGGCACGGATACGCAGTATTTT. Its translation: CASSTDRGTDTQYF.

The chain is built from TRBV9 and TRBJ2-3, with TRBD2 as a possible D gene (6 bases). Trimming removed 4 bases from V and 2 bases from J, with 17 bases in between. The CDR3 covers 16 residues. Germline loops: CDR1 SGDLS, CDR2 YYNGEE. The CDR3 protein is CASSPAGTSFTDTQYF. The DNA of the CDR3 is TGTGCCAGCAGCCCCGCCGGGACTTCTTTCACAGATACGCAGTATTTT. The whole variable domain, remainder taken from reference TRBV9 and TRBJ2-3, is DSGVTQTPKHLITATGQRVTLRCSPRSGDLSVYWYQQSLDQGLQFLIQYYNGEERAKGNILERFSAQQFPDLHSELNLSSLELGDSALYFCASSPAGTSFTDTQYFGPGTRLTVL.

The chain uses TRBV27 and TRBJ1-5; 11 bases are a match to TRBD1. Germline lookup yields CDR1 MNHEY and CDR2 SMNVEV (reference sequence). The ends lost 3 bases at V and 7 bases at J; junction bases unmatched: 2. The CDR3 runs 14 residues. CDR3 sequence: CASSLGTGGQPQHF. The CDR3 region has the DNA TGTGCCAGCAGTTTGGGGACAGGGGGACAGCCCCAGCATTTT.

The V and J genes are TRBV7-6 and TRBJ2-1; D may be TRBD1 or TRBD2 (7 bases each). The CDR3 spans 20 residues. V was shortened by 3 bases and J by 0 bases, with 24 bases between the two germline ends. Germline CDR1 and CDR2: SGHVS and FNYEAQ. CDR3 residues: CASSLSVKGQGGVSYNEQFF. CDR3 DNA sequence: TGTGCCAGCAGCTTGAGTGTAAAGGGTCAGGGGGGGGTCTCCTACAATGAGCAGTTCTTC.

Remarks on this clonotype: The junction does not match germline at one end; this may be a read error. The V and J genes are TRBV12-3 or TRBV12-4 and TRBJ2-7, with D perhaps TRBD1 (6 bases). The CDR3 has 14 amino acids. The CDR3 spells CASSIGQKHYEQHF. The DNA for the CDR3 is TGTGCCAGCAGTATAGGACAGAAACACTACGAGCAGCACTTC.

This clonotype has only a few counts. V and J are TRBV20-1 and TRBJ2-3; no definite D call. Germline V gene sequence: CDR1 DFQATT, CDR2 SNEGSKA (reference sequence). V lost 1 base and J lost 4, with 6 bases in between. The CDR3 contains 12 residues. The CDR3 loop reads CSARGPADTQYF. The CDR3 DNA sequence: TGCAGTGCTAGAGGCCCGGCAGATACGCAGTATTTT.

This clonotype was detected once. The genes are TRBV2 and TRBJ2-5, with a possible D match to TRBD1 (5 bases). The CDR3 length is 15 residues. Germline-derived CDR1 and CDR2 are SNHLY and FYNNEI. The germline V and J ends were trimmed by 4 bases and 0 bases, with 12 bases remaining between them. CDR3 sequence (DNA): TGTGCCAGCAGTGCGGTTAGGGGCCACCAAGAGACCCAGTACTTC. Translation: CASSAVRGHQETQYF.

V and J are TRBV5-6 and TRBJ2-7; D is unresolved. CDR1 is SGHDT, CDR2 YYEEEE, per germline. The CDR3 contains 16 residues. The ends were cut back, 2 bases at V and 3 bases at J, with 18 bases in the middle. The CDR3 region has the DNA TGTGCCAGCAGCTTTTCCCAACCCGGCCCTTTCTACGAGCAGTACTTC. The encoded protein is CASSFSQPGPFYEQYF.

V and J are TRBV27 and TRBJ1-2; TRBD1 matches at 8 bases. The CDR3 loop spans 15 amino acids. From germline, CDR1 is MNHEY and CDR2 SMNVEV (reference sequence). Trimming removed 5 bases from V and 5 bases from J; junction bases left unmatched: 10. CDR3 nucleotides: TGTGCCAGCAGTCTCAGACAGGGGAGGTCGTATGGCTACACCTTC. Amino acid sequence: CASSLRQGRSYGYTF.

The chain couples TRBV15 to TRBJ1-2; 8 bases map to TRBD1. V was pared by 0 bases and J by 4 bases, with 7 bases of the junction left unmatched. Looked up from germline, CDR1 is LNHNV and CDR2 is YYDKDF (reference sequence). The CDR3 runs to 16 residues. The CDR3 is CATSRDNRDRFYGYTF. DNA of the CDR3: TGTGCCACCAGCAGAGACAACCGGGACAGGTTCTATGGCTACACCTTC.

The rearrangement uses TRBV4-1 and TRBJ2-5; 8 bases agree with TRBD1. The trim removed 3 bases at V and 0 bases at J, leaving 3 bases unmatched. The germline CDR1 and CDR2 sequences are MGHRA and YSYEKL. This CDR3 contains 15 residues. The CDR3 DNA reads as TGCGCCAGCAGCCACCCGGACAGGGACCAAGAGACCCAGTACTTC. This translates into CASSHPDRDQETQYF.

Here the CDR3 DNA reads TGTGCCAGCAGCGCACCTGGGGCTGATGAGCAGTTCTTC. Amino acids: CASSAPGADEQFF. The chain couples TRBV7-3 to TRBJ2-1; D possibly corresponds to TRBD1 (5 bases). The CDR3 length is 13 residues. V was trimmed by 5 bases and J by 8 bases, leaving 13 bases between them. Germline assignment: CDR1 SGHTA and CDR2 FQGTGA.

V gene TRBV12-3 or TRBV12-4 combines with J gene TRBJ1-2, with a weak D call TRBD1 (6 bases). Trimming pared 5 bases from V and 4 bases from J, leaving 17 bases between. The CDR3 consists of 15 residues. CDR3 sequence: CASSPAGGLGYGYTF. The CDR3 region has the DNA TGTGCCAGCAGTCCCGCGGGGGGGCTAGGCTATGGCTACACCTTC.

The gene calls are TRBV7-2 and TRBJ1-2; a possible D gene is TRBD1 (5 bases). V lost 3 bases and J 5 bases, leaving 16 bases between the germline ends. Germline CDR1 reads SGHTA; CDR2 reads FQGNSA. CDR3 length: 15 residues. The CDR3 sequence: CASSFPGTATYGYTF. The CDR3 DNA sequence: TGTGCCAGCAGCTTCCCCGGGACCGCTACATATGGCTACACCTTC.

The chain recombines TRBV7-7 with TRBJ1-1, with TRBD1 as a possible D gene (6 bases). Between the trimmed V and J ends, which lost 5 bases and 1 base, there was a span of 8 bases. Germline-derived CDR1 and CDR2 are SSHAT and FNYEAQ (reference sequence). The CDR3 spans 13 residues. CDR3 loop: CASSRQENTEAFF. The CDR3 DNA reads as TGTGCCAGCAGCCGACAGGAGAACACTGAAGCTTTCTTT.

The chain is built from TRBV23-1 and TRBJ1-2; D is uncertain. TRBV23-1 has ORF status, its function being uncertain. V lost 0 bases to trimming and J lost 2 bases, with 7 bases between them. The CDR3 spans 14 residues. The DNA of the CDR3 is TGCGCCAGCAGTCAATCGGTGAGGAACTATGGCTACACCTTC. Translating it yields CASSQSVRNYGYTF.

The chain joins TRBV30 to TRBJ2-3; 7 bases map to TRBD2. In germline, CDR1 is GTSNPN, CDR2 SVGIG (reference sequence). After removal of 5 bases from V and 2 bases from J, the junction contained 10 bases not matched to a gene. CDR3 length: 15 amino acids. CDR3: CAWARGVADTDTQYF. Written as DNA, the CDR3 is TGTGCCTGGGCCCGGGGGGTAGCGGACACAGATACGCAGTATTTT. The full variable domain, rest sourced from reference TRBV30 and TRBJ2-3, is SQTIHQWPATLVQPVGSPLSLECTVEGTSNPNLYWYRQAAGRGLQLLFYSVGIGQISSEVPQNLSASRPQDRQFILSSKKLLLSDSGFYLCAWARGVADTDTQYFGPGTRLTVL.

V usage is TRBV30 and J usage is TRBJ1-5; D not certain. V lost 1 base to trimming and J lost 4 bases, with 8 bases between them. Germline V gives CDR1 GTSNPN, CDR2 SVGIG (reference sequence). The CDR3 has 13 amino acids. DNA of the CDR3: TGTGCCTGGAGTGAACAGCTGAATCAGCCCCAGCATTTT. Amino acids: CAWSEQLNQPQHF. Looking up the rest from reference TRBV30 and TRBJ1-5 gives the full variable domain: SQTIHQWPATLVQPVGSPLSLECTVEGTSNPNLYWYRQAAGRGLQLLFYSVGIGQISSEVPQNLSASRPQDRQFILSSKKLLLSDSGFYLCAWSEQLNQPQHFGDGTRLSIL.

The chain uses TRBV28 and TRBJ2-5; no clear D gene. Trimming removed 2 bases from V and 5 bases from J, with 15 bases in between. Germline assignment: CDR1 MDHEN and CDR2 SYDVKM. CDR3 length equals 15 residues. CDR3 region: CASSLVGVIGETQYF. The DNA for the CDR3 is TGTGCCAGCAGTTTAGTGGGCGTTATCGGGGAGACCCAGTACTTC.

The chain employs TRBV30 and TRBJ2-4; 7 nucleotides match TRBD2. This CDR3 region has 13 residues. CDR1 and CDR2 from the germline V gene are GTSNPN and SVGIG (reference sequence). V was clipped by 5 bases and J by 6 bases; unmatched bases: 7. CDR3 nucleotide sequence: TGTGCCTGGGAGACTAGCTTTCCAAACATTCAGTACTTC. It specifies CAWETSFPNIQYF.

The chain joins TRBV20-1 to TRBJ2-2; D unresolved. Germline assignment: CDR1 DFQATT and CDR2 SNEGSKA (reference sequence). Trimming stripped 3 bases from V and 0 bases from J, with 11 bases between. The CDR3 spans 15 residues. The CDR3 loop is CSASPHRANTGELFF. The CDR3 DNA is TGCAGTGCTAGCCCCCACCGTGCGAACACCGGGGAGCTGTTTTTT.

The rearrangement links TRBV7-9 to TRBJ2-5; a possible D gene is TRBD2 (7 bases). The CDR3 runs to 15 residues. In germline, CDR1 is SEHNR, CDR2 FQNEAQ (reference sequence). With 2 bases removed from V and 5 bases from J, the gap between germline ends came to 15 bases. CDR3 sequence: CASSLSLGGRETQYF. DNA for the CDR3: TGTGCCAGCAGCTTATCGCTCGGGGGGCGGGAGACCCAGTACTTC.

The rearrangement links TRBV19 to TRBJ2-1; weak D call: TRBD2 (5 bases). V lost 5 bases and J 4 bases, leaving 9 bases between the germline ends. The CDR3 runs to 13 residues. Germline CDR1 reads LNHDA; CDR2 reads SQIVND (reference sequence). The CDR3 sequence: CASSVGLYNEQFF. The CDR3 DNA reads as TGTGCCAGTAGTGTTGGACTGTACAATGAGCAGTTCTTC.

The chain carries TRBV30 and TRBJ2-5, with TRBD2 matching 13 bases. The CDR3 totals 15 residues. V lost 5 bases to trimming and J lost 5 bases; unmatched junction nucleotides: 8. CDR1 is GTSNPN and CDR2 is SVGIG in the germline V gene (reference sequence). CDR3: CAWDGTSGARETQYF. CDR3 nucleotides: TGTGCCTGGGATGGGACTAGCGGGGCCCGGGAGACCCAGTACTTC.

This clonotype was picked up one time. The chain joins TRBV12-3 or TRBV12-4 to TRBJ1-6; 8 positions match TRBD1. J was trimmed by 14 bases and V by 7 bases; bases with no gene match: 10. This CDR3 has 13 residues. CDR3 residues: CASTITGGGTLHF. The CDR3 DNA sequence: TGTGCCAGCACCATAACAGGGGGTGGGACCCTCCACTTT.